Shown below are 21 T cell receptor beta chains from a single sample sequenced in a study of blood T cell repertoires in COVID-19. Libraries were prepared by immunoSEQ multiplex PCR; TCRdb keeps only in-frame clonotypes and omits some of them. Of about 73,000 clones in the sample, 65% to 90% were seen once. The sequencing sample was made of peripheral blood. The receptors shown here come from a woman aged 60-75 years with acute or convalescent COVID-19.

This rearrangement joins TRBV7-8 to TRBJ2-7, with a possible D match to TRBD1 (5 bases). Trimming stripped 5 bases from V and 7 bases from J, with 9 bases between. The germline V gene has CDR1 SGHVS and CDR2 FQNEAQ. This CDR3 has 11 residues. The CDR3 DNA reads TGTGCCAGCAGCCTTTACAGGGAGCAGTACTTC. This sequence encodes CASSLYREQYF.

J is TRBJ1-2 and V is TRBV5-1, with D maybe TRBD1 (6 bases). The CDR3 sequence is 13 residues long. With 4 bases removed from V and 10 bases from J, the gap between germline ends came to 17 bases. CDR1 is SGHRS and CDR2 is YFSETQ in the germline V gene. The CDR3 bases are TGCGCCAGCAGCCCTCGGGACACGGAGACCTACACCTTC. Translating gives CASSPRDTETYTF.

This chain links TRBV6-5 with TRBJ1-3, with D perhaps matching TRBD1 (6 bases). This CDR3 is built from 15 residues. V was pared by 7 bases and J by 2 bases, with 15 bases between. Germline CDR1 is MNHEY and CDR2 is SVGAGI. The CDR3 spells CASKTGTRTGNTIYF. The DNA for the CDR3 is TGTGCCAGCAAGACCGGGACAAGAACTGGAAACACCATATATTTT.

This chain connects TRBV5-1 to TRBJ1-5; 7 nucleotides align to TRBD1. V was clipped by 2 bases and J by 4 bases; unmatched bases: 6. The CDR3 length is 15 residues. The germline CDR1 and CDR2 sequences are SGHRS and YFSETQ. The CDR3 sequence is CASSLGTEQNQPQHF. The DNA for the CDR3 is TGCGCCAGCAGCTTAGGGACAGAGCAAAATCAGCCCCAGCATTTT.

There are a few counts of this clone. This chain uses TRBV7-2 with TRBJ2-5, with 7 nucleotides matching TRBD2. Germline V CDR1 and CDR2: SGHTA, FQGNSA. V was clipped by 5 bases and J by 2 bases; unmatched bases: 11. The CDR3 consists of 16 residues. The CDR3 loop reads CASSPGPSGIQETQYF. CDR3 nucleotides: TGTGCCAGCAGCCCCGGACCAAGCGGGATACAAGAGACCCAGTACTTC.

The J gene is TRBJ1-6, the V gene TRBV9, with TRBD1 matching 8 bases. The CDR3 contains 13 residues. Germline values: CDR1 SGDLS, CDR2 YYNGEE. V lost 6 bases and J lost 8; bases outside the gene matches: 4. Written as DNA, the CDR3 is TGTGCCAGCACCATGACAGGGGATTCACCCCTCCACTTT. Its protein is CASTMTGDSPLHF.

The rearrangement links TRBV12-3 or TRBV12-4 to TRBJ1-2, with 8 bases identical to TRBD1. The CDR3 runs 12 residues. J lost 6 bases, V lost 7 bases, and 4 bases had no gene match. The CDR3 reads CASNRGTHGYTF. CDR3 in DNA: TGTGCCAGCAACAGGGGGACGCATGGCTACACCTTC.

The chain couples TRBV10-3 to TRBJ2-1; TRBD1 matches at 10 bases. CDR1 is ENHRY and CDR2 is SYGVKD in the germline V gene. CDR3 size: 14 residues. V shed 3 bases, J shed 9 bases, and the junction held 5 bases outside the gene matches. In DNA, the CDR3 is TGTGCCATCAGTGACTCGACAGGGGGCTTTGAGCAGTTCTTC. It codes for CAISDSTGGFEQFF.

The CDR3 bases are TGTGCCAGCAGCCCTCAGGGCCGTAGGACTGAAGCTTTCTTT. Amino acid sequence: CASSPQGRRTEAFF. The chain is built from TRBV3-1 (or the pseudogene TRBV3-2) and TRBJ1-1; D is possibly TRBD1 (5 bases). V gave up 4 bases and J gave up 5 bases, with 14 bases separating them. Germline-derived CDR1 and CDR2 are LGHDT and YNNKEL (reference sequence). This CDR3 has 14 amino acids.

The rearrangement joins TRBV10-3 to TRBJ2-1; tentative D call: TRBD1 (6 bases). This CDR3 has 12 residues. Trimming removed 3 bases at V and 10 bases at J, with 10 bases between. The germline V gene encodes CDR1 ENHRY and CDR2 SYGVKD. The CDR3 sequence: CAISDSGTEQFF. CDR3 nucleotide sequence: TGTGCCATCAGTGACTCCGGGACAGAGCAGTTCTTC.

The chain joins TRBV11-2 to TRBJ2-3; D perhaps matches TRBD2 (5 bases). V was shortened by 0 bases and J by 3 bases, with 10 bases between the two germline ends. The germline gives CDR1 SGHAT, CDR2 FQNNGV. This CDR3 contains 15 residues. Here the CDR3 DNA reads TGTGCCAGCAGCTTAGATACGGGGATGACAGATACGCAGTATTTT. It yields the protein CASSLDTGMTDTQYF. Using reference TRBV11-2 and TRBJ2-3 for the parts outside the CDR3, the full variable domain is EAGVAQSPRYKIIEKRQSVAFWCNPISGHATLYWYQQILGQGPKLLIQFQNNGVVDDSQLPKDRFSAERLKGVDSTLKIQPAKLEDSAVYLCASSLDTGMTDTQYFGPGTRLTVL.

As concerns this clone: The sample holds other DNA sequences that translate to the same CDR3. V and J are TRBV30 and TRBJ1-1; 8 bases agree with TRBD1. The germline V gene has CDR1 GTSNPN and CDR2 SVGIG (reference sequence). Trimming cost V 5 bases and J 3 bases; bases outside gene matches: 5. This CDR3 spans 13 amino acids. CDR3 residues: CAWDRGPDTEAFF. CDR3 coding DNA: TGTGCCTGGGACAGGGGACCCGACACTGAAGCTTTCTTT.

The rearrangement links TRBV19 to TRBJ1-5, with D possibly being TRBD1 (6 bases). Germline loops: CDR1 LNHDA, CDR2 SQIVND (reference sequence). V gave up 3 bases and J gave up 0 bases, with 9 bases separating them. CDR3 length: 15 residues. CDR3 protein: CASSITGISNQPQHF. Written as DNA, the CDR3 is TGTGCCAGTAGTATCACAGGGATTAGCAATCAGCCCCAGCATTTT. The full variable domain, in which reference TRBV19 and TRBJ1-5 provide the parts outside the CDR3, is DGGITQSPKYLFRKEGQNVTLSCEQNLNHDAMYWYRQDPGQGLRLIYYSQIVNDFQKGDIAEGYSVSREKKESFPLTVTSAQKNPTAFYLCASSITGISNQPQHFGDGTRLSIL.

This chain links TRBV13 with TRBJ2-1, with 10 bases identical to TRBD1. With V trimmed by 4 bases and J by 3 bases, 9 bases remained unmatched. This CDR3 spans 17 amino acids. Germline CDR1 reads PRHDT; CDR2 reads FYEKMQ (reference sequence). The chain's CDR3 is CASSSSLRDRGYNEQFF. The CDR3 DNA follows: TGTGCCAGCAGCTCTTCCCTACGGGACAGGGGCTACAATGAGCAGTTCTTC. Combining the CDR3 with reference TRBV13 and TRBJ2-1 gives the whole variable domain AAGVIQSPRHLIKEKRETATLKCYPIPRHDTVYWYQQGPGQDPQFLISFYEKMQSDKGSIPDRFSAQQFSDYHSELNMSSLELGDSALYFCASSSSLRDRGYNEQFFGPGTRLTVL.

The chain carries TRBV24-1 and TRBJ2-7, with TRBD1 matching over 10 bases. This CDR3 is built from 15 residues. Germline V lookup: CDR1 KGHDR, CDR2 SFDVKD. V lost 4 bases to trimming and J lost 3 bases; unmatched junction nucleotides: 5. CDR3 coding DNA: TGTGCCACCAGTGACCCCGGACAGGGGGGCTACGAGCAGTACTTC. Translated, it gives CATSDPGQGGYEQYF.

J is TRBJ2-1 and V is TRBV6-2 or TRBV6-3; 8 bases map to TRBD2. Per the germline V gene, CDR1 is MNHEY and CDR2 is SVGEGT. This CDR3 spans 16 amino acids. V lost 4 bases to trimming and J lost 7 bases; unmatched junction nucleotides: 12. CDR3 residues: CASSSFLSGVWNEQFF. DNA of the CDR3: TGTGCCAGCAGTTCCTTCCTTAGCGGGGTTTGGAATGAGCAGTTCTTC.

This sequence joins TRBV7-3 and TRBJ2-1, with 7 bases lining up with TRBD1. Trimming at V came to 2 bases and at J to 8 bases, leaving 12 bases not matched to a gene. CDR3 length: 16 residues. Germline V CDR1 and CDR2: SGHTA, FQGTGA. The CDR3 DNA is TGTGCCAGCAGCTTATATAGAGCCAACAGGGGCGATGAGCAGTTCTTC. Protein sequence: CASSLYRANRGDEQFF. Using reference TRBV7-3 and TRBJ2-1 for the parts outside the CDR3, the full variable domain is GAGVSQTPSNKVTEKGKYVELRCDPISGHTALYWYRQSLGQGPEFLIYFQGTGAADDSGLPNDRFFAVRPEGSVSTLKIQRTERGDSAVYLCASSLYRANRGDEQFFGPGTRLTVL.

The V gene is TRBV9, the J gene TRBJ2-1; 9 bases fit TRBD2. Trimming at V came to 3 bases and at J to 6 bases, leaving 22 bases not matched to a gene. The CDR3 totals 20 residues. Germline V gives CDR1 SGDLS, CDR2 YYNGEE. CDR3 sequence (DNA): TGTGCCAGCAGCGCCTTGTCCGGACAGTTAATAGCGGGGGCGACCAATGAGCAGTTCTTC. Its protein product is CASSALSGQLIAGATNEQFF.

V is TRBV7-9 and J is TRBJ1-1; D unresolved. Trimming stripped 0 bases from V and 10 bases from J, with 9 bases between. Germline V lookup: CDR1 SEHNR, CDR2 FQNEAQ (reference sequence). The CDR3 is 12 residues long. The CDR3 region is CASSLASEVAFF. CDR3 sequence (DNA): TGTGCCAGCAGCTTAGCGAGTGAGGTAGCTTTCTTT.

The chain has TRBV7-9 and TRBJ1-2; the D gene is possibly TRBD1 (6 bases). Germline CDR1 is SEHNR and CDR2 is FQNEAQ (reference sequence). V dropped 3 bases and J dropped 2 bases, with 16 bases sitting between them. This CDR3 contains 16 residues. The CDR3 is CASSLPGQSLNYGYTF. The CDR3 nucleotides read TGTGCCAGCAGCTTGCCCGGACAGAGTTTAAACTATGGCTACACCTTC. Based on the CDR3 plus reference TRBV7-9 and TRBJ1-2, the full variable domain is DTGVSQNPRHKITKRGQNVTFRCDPISEHNRLYWYRQTLGQGPEFLTYFQNEAQLEKSRLLSDRFSAERPKGSFSTLEIQRTEQGDSAMYLCASSLPGQSLNYGYTFGSGTRLTVV.

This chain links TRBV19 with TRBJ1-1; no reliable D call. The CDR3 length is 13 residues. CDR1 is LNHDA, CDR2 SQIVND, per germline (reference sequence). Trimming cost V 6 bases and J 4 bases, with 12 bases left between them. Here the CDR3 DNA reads TGTGCCAGTAGGGAGGGCCTGCGCACTGAAGCTTTCTTT. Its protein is CASREGLRTEAFF.